These T cell receptor beta chains were read from a single sample in a study of identical twins. MiXCR was run by TCRdb on the 5' RACE reads, yielding one entry per CDR3 protein. This table has 310,000 or so distinct CDR3 sequences, 8% to 9.5% appearing once. The sample was also linked to a second study, of yellow fever vaccine responses in identical twins.

The sample was CD8+ T cells sorted from blood. These receptors were taken from a woman in her late teens or twenties in good health. Each CDR3 is given with its conserved first and last residue. The D gene is left open where the match is weak. The size of a clone is reported for some rows only, either as once, few or many, or as a class for expanded clones.

>.|.|TRBV5-5|TRBJ2-7
CASSSPTGSTYEQYF
TGTGCCAGCAGCTCCCCGACAGGTTCGACCTACGAGCAGTACTTC
>many|.|TRBV6-6|TRBJ2-7
CASSYSPLEQYF
TGTGCCAGCAGTTACTCCCCTTTGGAGCAGTACTTC
>few|.|TRBV28|TRBJ2-7
CASSPRQQPYEQYF
TGTGCCAGCAGCCCGAGACAGCAACCCTACGAGCAGTACTTC
>many|TRBD2|TRBV4-1|TRBJ2-5
CASSRPLAGEQETQYF
TGCGCCAGCAGCCGCCCACTAGCGGGAGAGCAAGAGACCCAGTACTTC
>.|.|TRBV21-1|TRBJ1-4
CASSKEGGSRTNEKLFF
TGTGCCAGCAGCAAAGAAGGAGGGTCTCGCACTAATGAAAAACTGTTTTTT
>many|.|TRBV11-2|TRBJ1-2
CASSLSKYYGYTF
TGTGCCAGCAGCTTATCTAAATACTATGGCTACACCTTC
>few|TRBD1|TRBV6-1|TRBJ2-2
CASSLGQGEDTGELFF
TGTGCCAGCAGTCTAGGACAGGGGGAGGACACCGGGGAGCTGTTTTTT
>.|.|TRBV25-1|TRBJ2-2
CASSDSTGTTGELFF
TGTGCCAGCAGTGACTCGACAGGAACAACCGGGGAGCTGTTTTTT
>many|TRBD2|TRBV2|TRBJ2-1
CASRGLAETYNEQFF
TGTGCCAGCAGAGGACTAGCGGAGACCTACAATGAGCAGTTCTTC
>.|.|TRBV4-3|TRBJ2-7
CASSQDPYGSRLEQYF
TGCGCCAGCAGCCAAGATCCCTACGGGAGTCGGCTCGAGCAGTACTTC
>few|.|TRBV11-1|TRBJ2-5
CASRSDGAETQYF
TGTGCCAGCAGATCAGACGGGGCCGAGACCCAGTACTTC
>few|.|TRBV9|TRBJ1-2
CASSGGGYTF
TGTGCCAGCAGCGGAGGGGGCTACACCTTC
>.|TRBD1|TRBV7-9|TRBJ2-2
CASSSQGDGNTGELFF
TGTGCCAGCAGCTCGCAGGGGGACGGGAACACCGGGGAGCTGTTTTTT
>many|TRBD2|TRBV11-2|TRBJ2-1
CASSPPGLGTYNEQFF
TGTGCCAGCAGCCCCCCGGGACTAGGAACCTACAATGAGCAGTTCTTC
>few|TRBD2|TRBV3-1|TRBJ2-1
CASTLAGGLIDEQFF
TGTGCCAGTACGTTAGCGGGAGGGCTGATCGATGAGCAGTTCTTC
>many|.|TRBV4-3|TRBJ1-4
CASSARLANEKLFF
TGCGCCAGCAGCGCGCGGTTGGCTAATGAAAAACTGTTTTTT
>.|.|TRBV24-1|TRBJ2-7
CATGETGKGEQYF
TGTGCCACAGGGGAAACAGGGAAAGGAGAGCAGTACTTC
>few|.|TRBV6-6|TRBJ2-3
CASRPSLADTQYF
TGTGCCAGCAGACCTAGCTTAGCGGATACGCAGTATTTT
>.|TRBD2|TRBV4-3|TRBJ2-1
CASSPGTRSNEQFF
TGCGCCAGCAGCCCCGGGACTAGGAGTAATGAGCAGTTCTTC
>.|TRBD2|TRBV20-1|TRBJ2-1
CSARTGGMSSYNEQFF
TGCAGTGCTAGAACGGGAGGGATGAGCTCCTACAATGAGCAGTTCTTC
>few|.|TRBV4-1|TRBJ2-7
CASSQDRGNEQYF
TGCGCCAGCAGCCAGGATAGGGGCAACGAGCAGTACTTC
>.|TRBD2|TRBV27|TRBJ2-3
CASRWDGGAVTDTQYF
TGTGCCAGCAGATGGGACGGGGGGGCCGTCACAGATACGCAGTATTTT
>many|TRBD1|TRBV12-3/TRBV12-4|TRBJ1-5
CASSPTGALQPQHF
TGTGCCAGCAGTCCGACAGGGGCGCTTCAGCCCCAGCATTTT
>few|.|TRBV11-2|TRBJ1-3
CASSWAGNSGNTIYF
TGTGCCAGCAGCTGGGCAGGGAACTCTGGAAACACCATATATTTT
>.|.|TRBV11-2|TRBJ1-2
CASSLVGGQGEYYGYTF
TGTGCCAGCAGCTTAGTCGGAGGGCAGGGCGAGTACTATGGCTACACCTTC
>few|TRBD1|TRBV7-2|TRBJ2-1
CASSLAGQYNEQFF
TGTGCCAGCAGCTTAGCGGGACAGTACAATGAGCAGTTCTTC
>many|TRBD2|TRBV7-3|TRBJ2-1
CASSLGGGAGNEQFF
TGTGCCAGCAGCTTAGGCGGGGGGGCCGGCAATGAGCAGTTCTTC
>.|.|TRBV20-1|TRBJ2-7
CSARDLWGYEQYF
TGCAGTGCTAGAGATCTTTGGGGTTACGAGCAGTACTTC
>once|TRBD1|TRBV20-1|TRBJ1-1
CSARVETGGTEAFF
TGCAGTGCTAGAGTCGAAACAGGGGGCACTGAAGCTTTCTTT
>many|.|TRBV11-2|TRBJ2-1
CASSDTLTGNEQFF
TGTGCCAGCAGCGATACTCTGACTGGCAATGAGCAGTTCTTC
>few|TRBD2|TRBV30|TRBJ2-3
CAWRRGGEADTQYF
TGTGCCTGGAGGCGGGGGGGGGAGGCGGATACGCAGTATTTT
>few|.|TRBV2|TRBJ2-1
CATGPGGRNEQFF
TGTGCCACGGGTCCGGGGGGCCGGAATGAGCAGTTCTTC
>many|TRBD2|TRBV5-1|TRBJ2-7
CASSLRPGLAGPTYEQYF
TGCGCCAGCAGCTTAAGACCGGGACTAGCGGGGCCTACCTACGAGCAGTACTTC
>few|.|TRBV10-3|TRBJ2-5
CAISEGKGQETQYF
TGTGCCATCAGTGAAGGAAAGGGTCAGGAGACCCAGTACTTC
>many|.|TRBV9|TRBJ2-1
CASSVGVGSHNEQFF
TGTGCCAGCAGCGTAGGTGTAGGGAGTCACAATGAGCAGTTCTTC
>.|.|TRBV5-5|TRBJ2-7
CASKVAGTGLYEQYF
TGTGCCAGCAAGGTTGCCGGGACCGGGCTCTACGAGCAGTACTTC
>many|.|TRBV6-1|TRBJ2-7
CASTMREGTGYEQYF
TGTGCCAGCACCATGAGAGAGGGCACGGGCTACGAGCAGTACTTC
>many|.|TRBV20-1|TRBJ2-3
CSARTPVEAATDTQYF
TGCAGTGCTAGGACCCCGGTTGAGGCCGCCACAGATACGCAGTATTTT
>few|.|TRBV4-1|TRBJ2-7
CASSQEGRLTYEQYF
TGCGCCAGCAGCCAAGAGGGCAGGTTGACCTACGAGCAGTACTTC
>.|.|TRBV4-3|TRBJ2-1
CASSQDPRSSYNEQFF
TGCGCCAGCAGCCAAGATCCAAGGAGCTCCTACAATGAGCAGTTCTTC
>few|.|TRBV29-1|TRBJ1-1
CSVERYGGSTEAFF
TGCAGCGTTGAGCGGTATGGGGGTAGCACTGAAGCTTTCTTT
>.|.|TRBV2|TRBJ2-1
CASSGMGIRYNEQFF
TGTGCCAGCAGTGGGATGGGAATCCGATACAATGAGCAGTTCTTC